One and the same sample provided the 25 T cell receptor beta chains below, sequenced in a study of graft-versus-host responses after intestinal transplantation. These receptors have no known antigen. Sequencing used immunoSEQ multiplex PCR; TCRdb keeps in-frame clones, though not all of them. The sample records some 120,000 clones, around nine tenths being singletons. Sequencing used unstimulated CD4+ T cells sorted from spleen or lymph node cells, obtained before intestinal transplant. All receptors come from a human donor who received an intestinal transplant.

The V and J genes are TRBV19 and TRBJ1-5; a possible D gene is TRBD1 (6 bases). V lost 1 base and J 5 bases, leaving 9 bases between the germline ends. Germline CDR1 LNHDA, CDR2 SQIVND (reference sequence). This CDR3 has 14 amino acids. The CDR3 sequence: CASSIVGGHQPQHF. CDR3 in DNA: TGTGCCAGTAGTATAGTTGGGGGGCATCAGCCCCAGCATTTT.

The chain couples TRBV27 to TRBJ1-2, with D possibly matching TRBD1 (6 bases). Germline V gene data show CDR1 as MNHEY and CDR2 as SMNVEV (reference sequence). Trimming cost V 5 bases and J 2 bases, with 9 bases left between them. The CDR3 is 13 amino acids. The CDR3 sequence is CASSPQGNYGYTF. DNA of the CDR3: TGTGCCAGCAGTCCACAGGGAAACTATGGCTACACCTTC.

V and J are TRBV5-5 and TRBJ2-5, with D possibly being TRBD2 (7 bases). V was cut by 4 bases and J by 7 bases, with 11 bases left in between. CDR3 length: 12 residues. Germline values: CDR1 SGHKS, CDR2 YYEKEE (reference sequence). The DNA for the CDR3 is TGTGCCAGCAGCCCGGGGGGCAGGACCCAGTACTTC. Translation: CASSPGGRTQYF.

The J gene is TRBJ2-7, the V gene TRBV11-2; tentative D call: TRBD2 (6 bases). This CDR3 is built from 10 residues. The V and J ends lost 5 bases and 12 bases respectively, with 11 bases between them. Germline V gives CDR1 SGHAT, CDR2 FQNNGV. The CDR3 DNA reads TGTGCCAGCAGCGGTGGAGGGCTGTACTTC. Encoded protein: CASSGGGLYF.

The CDR3 region has the DNA TGTGCCAGCAGCTGGGATGTCTACAATGAGCAGTTCTTC. Amino acid sequence: CASSWDVYNEQFF. This chain connects TRBV2 to TRBJ2-1; D remains unclear. The V end was cut by 6 bases, the J end by 3 bases, with 9 bases between. Germline CDR1 SNHLY, CDR2 FYNNEI. The CDR3 is 13 residues long.

The chain is built from TRBV19 and TRBJ1-1; D remains unclear. Trimming cost V 5 bases and J 0 bases, with 13 bases left between them. Looked up from germline, CDR1 is LNHDA and CDR2 is SQIVND (reference sequence). The CDR3 totals 15 residues. CDR3 sequence (DNA): TGTGCCAGTAGTTTGAGGGTACAGATGAACACTGAAGCTTTCTTT. Its translation is CASSLRVQMNTEAFF.

The V gene is TRBV18, the J gene TRBJ2-5, with 7 bases matching TRBD2. Per germline, CDR1 KGHSH and CDR2 LQKENI. This CDR3 has 20 amino acids. Germline trimming cut 3 bases from V and 3 bases from J; bases unmatched to any gene: 22. CDR3 DNA: TGTGCCAGCTCACCCAGCTCTGGGAGAAATCTATTGGGAGGGAAAGAGACCCAGTACTTC. Protein product: CASSPSSGRNLLGGKETQYF.

J is TRBJ2-1 and V is TRBV9; D may be TRBD1 (5 bases). The CDR3 extends over 14 amino acids. Trimming left V 2 bases short and J 6 bases short, with 12 bases between. CDR1 and CDR2 (germline): SGDLS, YYNGEE. DNA of the CDR3: TGTGCCAGCAGCGTGGATTGGGGCCCCAATGAGCAGTTCTTC. It encodes CASSVDWGPNEQFF.

The table lists this clone with a few counts. V usage is TRBV19 and J usage is TRBJ1-5; the D is unclear. V was shortened by 3 bases and J by 4 bases, with 7 bases between the two germline ends. The germline V gene encodes CDR1 LNHDA and CDR2 SQIVND (reference sequence). The CDR3 extends over 13 amino acids. DNA for the CDR3: TGTGCCAGTAGTATTTGGGTTAATCAGCCCCAGCATTTT. This sequence encodes CASSIWVNQPQHF. The whole variable domain, filled in from reference TRBV19 and TRBJ1-5, reads DGGITQSPKYLFRKEGQNVTLSCEQNLNHDAMYWYRQDPGQGLRLIYYSQIVNDFQKGDIAEGYSVSREKKESFPLTVTSAQKNPTAFYLCASSIWVNQPQHFGDGTRLSIL.

This chain joins TRBV18 and TRBJ1-2; 7 bases fit TRBD1. Trimming at V came to 1 base and at J to 1 base, leaving 9 bases not matched to a gene. Per the germline V gene, CDR1 is KGHSH and CDR2 is LQKENI. The CDR3 covers 17 residues. CDR3 loop: CASSPRGQASFNYGYTF. In nucleotides, the CDR3 is TGTGCCAGCTCACCACGCGGACAGGCATCTTTTAACTATGGCTACACCTTC.

The CDR3 is CASSWGDRQETQYF. For the CDR3, the DNA is TGTGCCAGCAGTTGGGGGGACAGGCAAGAGACCCAGTACTTC. The chain employs TRBV6-5 and TRBJ2-5, with 8 bases matching TRBD1. Per the germline V gene, CDR1 is MNHEY and CDR2 is SVGAGI. The V and J ends lost 4 bases and 2 bases, in that order; junction bases with no gene match: 3. The CDR3 length is 14 residues.

The rearrangement links TRBV6-5 to TRBJ1-6; D not certain. Germline values: CDR1 MNHEY, CDR2 SVGAGI. This CDR3 is built from 14 residues. Trimming took 2 bases from V and 7 from J, leaving 9 bases between them. CDR3 region: CASSYGQANSPLHF. As DNA, the CDR3 is TGTGCCAGCAGTTACGGTCAGGCAAATTCACCCCTCCACTTT.

In this sample, this clone turned up once. The chain recombines TRBV4-2 with TRBJ2-5, with 9 bases fitting TRBD1. CDR3 length: 14 amino acids. With 4 bases clipped from V and 1 base from J, the junction kept 1 base outside the gene matches. The V gene's germline CDR1 is LGHNA and CDR2 YNFKEQ. The CDR3 protein is CASSLGQGQETQYF. Here the CDR3 DNA reads TGTGCCAGCAGCCTGGGACAGGGCCAAGAGACCCAGTACTTC.

The V call is TRBV6-5, the J call TRBJ1-4; D unresolved. CDR3 length: 14 amino acids. Trimming shortened V by 4 bases and J by 2 bases, and 8 bases separated the two germline ends. The germline V gene has CDR1 MNHEY and CDR2 SVGAGI. CDR3 amino acids: CASSSGFTNEKLFF. For the CDR3, the DNA is TGTGCCAGCAGTTCCGGGTTTACTAATGAAAAACTGTTTTTT.

This chain uses TRBV7-9 with TRBJ1-3; D is perhaps TRBD1 (6 bases). Germline V lookup: CDR1 SEHNR, CDR2 FQNEAQ (reference sequence). This CDR3 is 15 amino acids long. The V end was cut by 4 bases, the J end by 2 bases, with 12 bases between. The CDR3 DNA sequence: TGTGCCAGCAGCTGGACAGATGGAACTGGAAACACCATATATTTT. This codes for CASSWTDGTGNTIYF.

The chain carries TRBV7-8 and TRBJ1-5; tentatively, D is TRBD1 (5 bases). The V and J ends lost 5 bases and 4 bases respectively, with 24 bases between them. Germline CDR1 is SGHVS and CDR2 is FQNEAQ. The CDR3 is 18 residues long. The CDR3 DNA sequence: TGTGCCAGCAGCCCCCACGGGAGGGGCCAAAAGAGAAATCAGCCCCAGCATTTT. It codes for CASSPHGRGQKRNQPQHF.

The chain employs TRBV11-2 and TRBJ1-2; 8 nucleotides line up with TRBD1. From germline, CDR1 is SGHAT and CDR2 FQNNGV. Trimming cost V 3 bases and J 6 bases; bases outside gene matches: 6. The length of the CDR3 is 14 residues. The DNA of the CDR3 is TGTGCCAGCAGCTTGAACCAGGGGGCCCATGGCTACACCTTC. This sequence encodes CASSLNQGAHGYTF.

The V call is TRBV19, the J call TRBJ1-2; D perhaps matches TRBD1 (5 bases). Trimming took off 5 bases at V and 10 bases at J, with 17 bases between the two ends. In germline, CDR1 is LNHDA, CDR2 SQIVND (reference sequence). The CDR3 totals 13 residues. CDR3 nucleotides: TGTGCCAGTAGTGTACCCCTCAGGGACTACTACACCTTC. Its translation: CASSVPLRDYYTF.

The V call is TRBV4-1, the J call TRBJ2-1, with a possible D match to TRBD2 (5 bases). CDR3 length: 17 amino acids. CDR1 is MGHRA and CDR2 is YSYEKL in the germline V gene. V was trimmed by 3 bases and J by 6 bases, leaving 21 bases between them. The CDR3 protein is CASSHEGTRALINEQFF. The CDR3 DNA follows: TGCGCCAGCAGCCATGAGGGCACCCGGGCGCTGATCAATGAGCAGTTCTTC.

V and J are TRBV6-6 and TRBJ2-2; 9 positions agree with TRBD2. V was pared by 6 bases and J by 6 bases, with 8 bases of the junction left unmatched. CDR1 is MNHNY, CDR2 SVGAGI, per germline (reference sequence). The CDR3 sequence is 15 residues long. The DNA for the CDR3 is TGTGCCAGCAGCCCGGGGCGGGGGGGCGCCGGGGAGCTGTTTTTT. Protein: CASSPGRGGAGELFF.

The chain employs TRBV18 and TRBJ2-7; 9 bases fit TRBD2. The germline CDR1 and CDR2 sequences are KGHSH and LQKENI. V shed 3 bases, J shed 0 bases, and the junction held 6 bases outside the gene matches. This CDR3 has 16 residues. CDR3 DNA: TGTGCCAGCTCACCTGCTAGCGGGGTGAGCTCCTACGAGCAGTACTTC. Translated, it gives CASSPASGVSSYEQYF.

CDR3 sequence reads: CASSTQGDYGYTF. The CDR3 DNA sequence: TGCGCCAGCAGCACTCAGGGGGACTATGGCTACACCTTC. The gene calls are TRBV5-1 and TRBJ1-2, with 7 bases fitting TRBD1. The CDR3 is 13 residues long. Germline V lookup: CDR1 SGHRS, CDR2 YFSETQ. Trimming cost V 4 bases and J 3 bases; bases outside gene matches: 3.

The chain employs TRBV7-9 and TRBJ2-7; D gene unclear. Germline V lookup: CDR1 SEHNR, CDR2 FQNEAQ (reference sequence). The CDR3 runs to 13 residues. V shed 6 bases and J shed 2 bases, with 11 bases lying between them. The CDR3 loop reads CASSFDSTYEQYF. DNA of the CDR3: TGTGCCAGCAGTTTTGATAGTACCTACGAGCAGTACTTC.

The chain has TRBV19 and TRBJ2-1; D is perhaps TRBD2 (6 bases). Trimming left V 7 bases short and J 7 bases short, with 20 bases between. The CDR3 sequence is 15 residues long. Per germline, CDR1 LNHDA and CDR2 SQIVND (reference sequence). This CDR3 reads CASTHPGRSRNEQFF. For the CDR3, the DNA is TGTGCCAGTACCCATCCAGGGAGGAGTAGAAATGAGCAGTTCTTC. Complete variable domain (other parts from reference TRBV19 and TRBJ2-1): DGGITQSPKYLFRKEGQNVTLSCEQNLNHDAMYWYRQDPGQGLRLIYYSQIVNDFQKGDIAEGYSVSREKKESFPLTVTSAQKNPTAFYLCASTHPGRSRNEQFFGPGTRLTVL.

V and J are TRBV6-1 and TRBJ1-3, with 7 nucleotides matching TRBD1. CDR1 and CDR2 (germline): MNHNS, SASEGT. CDR3 length: 12 residues. J gave up 2 bases and V 10 bases, and 2 bases lay outside the gene matches. CDR3 coding DNA: TGTGCCATAACAGGGGCTGGAAACACCATATATTTT. This sequence encodes CAITGAGNTIYF.